This T cell receptor (beta chain) comes out of a study of regulatory T cells in long-lasting Graves disease (dated by TCRdb to the early 2020s). Looking at the study overall: In the newly diagnosed Graves' disease group, patients had been taking antithyroid drugs for less than 3 months. A total of around 35 samples underwent TCR sequencing, from about 13 patients with persistent Graves' disease and approximately 20 patients with newly diagnosed Graves' disease. Persistent Graves' disease patients were compared with newly diagnosed Graves' disease patients by peripheral blood TCR sequencing and RNA sequencing. The study was conducted in China and was registered as a clinical trial. Paper-wide results and their limitations: The authors noted that the small sample size was a limitation that may lower accuracy. Compared with newly diagnosed patients, patients with persistent Graves' disease had lower TCR Shannon entropy and fewer highly expanded clones, which suggests clonal expansion. Sequencing and analysis were restricted to the TCR beta chain. More public clonotypes were shared among persistent patients (under 3,000) than among newly diagnosed patients (over 900). Because the primary lesion, thyroid tissue, could not be accessed, the study looked at peripheral blood alone. TRBV28, TRBJ1-2 and TRBJ2-5 were preferentially used in persistent disease, while TRBV20-1 and TRBJ2-1 were favored in newly diagnosed disease.

CDR1 and CDR2, per the germline V gene, are MNHNS and SASEGT. From V the trimming removes 6 bases and from J it removes 0 bases, while the gene matches leave 12 bases of the junction unaccounted for. The cysteine opens and the phenylalanine closes a CDR3 of 19 amino acids. Only the CDR3 DNA is retained, 57 bases long and in frame from the first base. The time point label, read with the paper, signifies: newly diagnosed GD, antithyroid drugs for less than 3 months. For both TCR sequencing and RNA sequencing, RNA was extracted from PBMCs using TRIzol. The diagnosis of Graves' disease was made according to American Thyroid Association guidelines. Recruitment of patients was carried out at an endocrinology department in Xi'an, China. Each patient gave around 9 milliliters of peripheral blood, collected in an EDTA anticoagulant tube. Ficoll Paque Plus density gradient separation was used to isolate PBMCs, and no further T cell sorting was performed. An Agilent 2100 Bioanalyzer and agarose gel were used to check RNA quality, while a NanoDrop 2000 measured RNA concentration.

Worth noting for this clonotype: The clone's antigen remains unknown. It has no much larger one-base neighbor in the sample; base qualities were not kept.

Library creation used multiplex PCR. For sequencing, an Illumina HiSeq 4000 was employed. iRepertoire HTBI primers and Arm-PCR amplification of CDR3 regions were used to construct TCR beta libraries. Before sequencing, the PCR products underwent gel purification. The paper's processing steps were these. A total of 62 TRBV and about 13 TRBJ segments were identified across samples and were used for gene usage analysis of CDR3 amino acid clonotypes. COPE and FqMerger were used to merge filtered high-quality paired reads into contigs. BLAST was used to align contigs to IMGT TRBV, TRBD and TRBJ reference genes, with CDR3 defined following IMGT. Clonotypes above 0.1% frequency were classified as highly expanded clones. Shannon entropy served as the measure of repertoire diversity, while the Gini coefficient captured V-J evenness. Public clonotypes were defined as clonotypes shared by more than one individual. TCRdb's own reprocessing of the public reads used fastp at Q25 and MiXCR and kept productive beta chains. Each CDR3 protein gets just one entry, which takes the most common genes and DNA from the rows behind it. None of the V and J calls come from the authors' own analysis; TCRdb made them. This sample gives about 500,000 distinct CDR3 sequences in total; 15% to 20% of them show up just once. The top ten clonotypes cover 12% of the sample.

The data were also submitted as part of a second study, on T cells in Graves' hyperthyroidism and ophthalmopathy. As the second study states: A patient counted as having stable Graves' hyperthyroidism if no progression to ophthalmopathy occurred over 18 months of follow-up. Hyperthyroidism patients were newly diagnosed, had a disease duration of under 2 months, and were aged 18 to 65 years. The study excluded patients with uncontrolled infections, other autoimmune diseases, pregnancy or lactation. Diagnoses were established on the basis of clinical symptoms, serum thyroxine and TRAb, thyroid ultrasound, and orbital computed tomography. For the first round of RT-PCR on the TCR CDR3, the HTBI primer set was used together with the Qiagen OneStep RT-PCR kit. Most expanded thyroid clonotypes (frequency above 0.001) were also detected in blood, a finding suggesting that blood repertoires may reflect thyroid immune responses. Ophthalmopathy was separated from stable hyperthyroidism by a 13 V-J signature model, with approximately 89% sensitivity and roughly 84% specificity obtained in cross-validation and 80%/75% obtained in testing. In validation, the model predicted progression to ophthalmopathy a median of 6.5 months before onset, with 65% to 71% sensitivity and about 72% specificity. TCR V-J signatures able to tell the groups apart were searched for in a discovery cohort of 100 patients, of whom 40 to 45 had Graves' ophthalmopathy and about 55 had stable Graves' hyperthyroidism. Whether ophthalmopathy could be predicted prospectively was tested in an independent validation cohort made up of fewer than 20 hyperthyroidism patients plus 17 patients who later progressed to ophthalmopathy. The 90 to 100 discovery patients were randomly divided into training and test sets at a 7:3 ratio. In over five Graves' hyperthyroidism patients, the study also compared T-cell repertoires from thyroid tissue with T-cell repertoires from blood. After sampling, hyperthyroidism patients received methimazole starting at 30 mg daily, and ophthalmopathy patients received high-dose intravenous methylprednisolone. Libraries were constructed in a second round of multiplex PCR, after which size selection and purification were performed. The libraries were sequenced on an Illumina HiSeq2000 using paired-end 100 bp reads. Raw data were processed with SOAPnuke, discarding reads with adapters, uncalled bases, mean Phred below 15, or no exact constant-primer or identifier match. High-quality paired reads were merged with COPE v1.2.5, and unique nucleotide sequences were defined as clonotypes. Clonotypes were aligned to IMGT TRBV, TRBD and TRBJ reference segments using MiTCR v1.1. Only V-J combinations with frequency above 0.0001, covering about 99% of repertoires, were analysed. The TCS score was defined as F50 (clonal expansion) divided by E x V (chaos), with BLOSUM62-based TCRdist calculated between CDR3 peptides within each V-J. Welch's t-statistics and random forest reduced around 510 V-J features to fewer than 15, which were used in a naive Bayes classifier (R e1071). No statistical method was used to set the sample size in advance, and investigators knew the group allocation. The paper describes TCR Vbeta CDR3 sequencing of fewer than 150 peripheral blood samples, made up of 43 ophthalmopathy patients, around 78 hyperthyroidism patients and some 17 progressor patients.

This TCR was sampled from a man aged 35-49 years with Graves disease. Donor details come from another sample of the same person, matched by shared clones. Rearrangement joined TRBV6-1 to TRBJ2-6, and 9 junction bases match TRBD1. The material was peripheral blood mononuclear cells (PBMCs), obtained at new diagnosis, from a patient treated with antithyroid drugs. The sequenced DNA is TGTGCCAGCAGAGATCTACAGGGGGCTGTCCCCTCTGGGGCCAACGTCCTGACTTTC. Protein translation: CASRDLQGAVPSGANVLTF.